The sequence of this T cell receptor (beta chain) was determined in a study of long-term antiretroviral therapy in people with HIV. Study results and caveats: Repertoires in HIV (unlike those of controls) had narrower CDR3 length ranges.

This clone has more than one count but fewer than ten. Its specificity is unknown. Germline V CDR1 and CDR2: MDHEN, SYDVKM. CDR3 length: 15 residues. V gave up 1 base and J gave up 6 bases, with 15 bases separating them. An immunoSEQ assay, version v3.0, was performed at survey level. Sequenced by immunoSEQ multiplex PCR; TCRdb stores in-frame clones only, minus some. This table has fewer than 30,000 clones, around 86% appearing once. Material: unsorted PBMCs, obtained just over 2.6 years after starting antiretroviral therapy. The V and J genes are TRBV28 and TRBJ1-1; a possible D gene is TRBD1 (5 bases). The receptor comes from a man aged 40-49 years with HIV. As DNA, the CDR3 is TGTGCCAGCAGTTTATACGACAGCGGGGGGGCTGAAGCTTTCTTT. Amino acids: CASSLYDSGGAEAFF.